A selection of T cell receptor beta chains follows, all from one sample in a study of blood T cells in healthy people across ages. TCRdb reanalysed the 5' RACE reads using MiXCR and keeps one entry per CDR3 protein. The sample shows 1.5 million to 2 million distinct CDR3 sequences, 28% of them seen only once. The sequencing input was blood. The receptors shown here come from a woman in her 30s in good health. The CDR3 runs from the conserved cysteine through the conserved F or W. The order of the fields is J gene, V gene, clone size, D gene, CDR3 protein, CDR3 DNA. The D gene is left open where the match is weak. A row's size may be missing; if present it is once, few, many or a size class.

TRBJ1-2,TRBV28,NA,TRBD1,CASRPQGESYGYTF,TGTGCCAGCAGACCTCAGGGGGAGAGCTATGGCTACACCTTC
TRBJ2-3,TRBV12-3/TRBV12-4,NA,TRBD2,CASSPLAGGPDTQYF,TGTGCCAGCAGTCCTCTAGCGGGGGGGCCCGATACGCAGTATTTT
TRBJ1-6,TRBV4-2,NA,TRBD1,CASSQDGQGENSPLHF,TGTGCCAGCAGCCAAGACGGACAGGGTGAAAATTCACCCCTCCACTTT
TRBJ2-5,TRBV2,few,NA,CASSSRGWQETQYF,TGTGCCAGCAGTTCACGGGGCTGGCAAGAGACCCAGTACTTC
TRBJ2-1,TRBV4-2,few,TRBD2,CASSQVARGAENEQFF,TGTGCCAGCAGCCAAGTTGCGCGGGGGGCCGAGAATGAGCAGTTCTTC
TRBJ1-2,TRBV3-1,NA,NA,CASSPATGSYGYTF,TGTGCCAGCAGCCCCGCGACAGGCTCCTATGGCTACACCTTC
TRBJ2-5,TRBV12-3/TRBV12-4,many,NA,CASSLNGQTQETQYF,TGTGCCAGCAGTTTAAACGGACAAACCCAAGAGACCCAGTACTTC
TRBJ2-7,TRBV7-8,few,TRBD1,CASSRYAETGGLEQYF,TGTGCCAGCAGCCGCTATGCCGAGACAGGGGGCCTCGAGCAGTACTTC
TRBJ1-1,TRBV5-1,NA,NA,CASSLGVGQAFF,TGCGCCAGCAGCTTGGGGGTAGGGCAAGCTTTCTTT
TRBJ1-4,TRBV20-1,NA,NA,CSARARGGDEKLFF,TGCAGTGCTAGAGCTCGAGGTGGGGATGAAAAACTGTTTTTT
TRBJ2-5,TRBV29-1,many,NA,CSVEVFQETQYF,TGCAGCGTTGAGGTTTTCCAAGAGACCCAGTACTTC
TRBJ2-5,TRBV5-1,many,NA,CASSSARGGETQYF,TGCGCCAGCTCCTCGGCCAGGGGAGGAGAGACCCAGTACTTC
TRBJ2-1,TRBV20-1,NA,NA,CSALAWYEQFF,TGCAGTGCCCTGGCGTGGTATGAGCAGTTCTTC
TRBJ1-6,TRBV20-1,NA,NA,CSARDVTDSPLHF,TGCAGTGCTAGAGACGTGACGGATTCACCCCTCCACTTT
TRBJ2-3,TRBV20-1,NA,NA,CSARVGGAVGDTQYF,TGCAGTGCTAGAGTTGGCGGGGCGGTGGGGGATACGCAGTATTTT
TRBJ2-1,TRBV7-9,NA,TRBD1,CASSSGTDGGNEQFF,TGTGCCAGCAGCTCCGGGACAGACGGCGGCAATGAGCAGTTCTTC
TRBJ2-1,TRBV10-3,NA,NA,CAISTTPAGNEQFF,TGTGCCATCAGTACGACCCCCGCTGGGAATGAGCAGTTCTTC
TRBJ2-7,TRBV29-1,few,NA,CSVERFNRAGVYEQYF,TGCAGCGTTGAACGGTTTAATCGGGCAGGGGTCTACGAGCAGTACTTC
TRBJ2-1,TRBV12-3/TRBV12-4,many,TRBD2,CASSQAGDEQFF,TGTGCCAGCAGCCAAGCGGGGGATGAGCAGTTCTTC
TRBJ2-7,TRBV3-1,few,TRBD1,CASSQGQPGQGYEQYF,TGTGCCAGCAGCCAAGGTCAACCGGGACAGGGCTACGAGCAGTACTTC
TRBJ2-3,TRBV20-1,NA,TRBD2,CSAISGSSTQYF,TGCAGTGCTATTAGCGGGAGTTCTACGCAGTATTTT
TRBJ2-7,TRBV4-1,many,TRBD1,CASSQANFRDREGVTYEQYF,TGCGCCAGCAGCCAAGCCAACTTCCGGGACAGGGAAGGCGTTACCTACGAGCAGTACTTC
TRBJ2-5,TRBV18,few,NA,CASSDRGTWETQYF,TGTGCCAGCTCCGATAGGGGAACCTGGGAGACCCAGTACTTC
TRBJ2-1,TRBV5-1,few,TRBD2,CASSLELAGGLPSYNEQFF,TGCGCCAGCAGCTTGGAACTAGCGGGGGGTCTTCCCTCCTACAATGAGCAGTTCTTC
TRBJ2-1,TRBV29-1,NA,TRBD1,CSVAKKTGGWNNEQFF,TGCAGCGTTGCAAAAAAGACAGGGGGGTGGAACAATGAGCAGTTCTTC
TRBJ1-2,TRBV7-2,many,NA,CASSLVVNYGYTF,TGTGCCAGCAGCTTAGTAGTGAACTATGGCTACACCTTC
TRBJ1-5,TRBV7-9,NA,NA,CASSGGGVWPQHF,TGTGCCAGCAGCGGGGGAGGAGTTTGGCCCCAGCATTTT
TRBJ2-7,TRBV20-1,many,NA,CSAERFSPYEQYF,TGCAGTGCTGAACGCTTCAGTCCCTACGAGCAGTACTTC
TRBJ2-5,TRBV11-2,NA,NA,CASSPVGTSGETQYF,TGTGCCAGCAGCCCCGTTGGAACCTCCGGGGAGACCCAGTACTTC
TRBJ2-7,TRBV7-8,NA,NA,CASSLGKWYEQYF,TGTGCCAGCAGCTTAGGCAAGTGGTACGAGCAGTACTTC
TRBJ2-7,TRBV29-1,few,NA,CSARTDTREYF,TGCAGCGCTCGGACAGATACCAGGGAGTACTTC
TRBJ2-1,TRBV18,few,NA,CASSPQVSNEQFF,TGTGCCAGCTCACCCCAGGTCTCCAATGAGCAGTTCTTC
TRBJ2-5,TRBV15,few,NA,CATSRGNQRETQYF,TGTGCCACCAGCAGAGGGAATCAGAGGGAGACCCAGTACTTC
TRBJ2-3,TRBV6-5,few,TRBD1,CASSYFPGQGADLKRTDTQYF,TGTGCCAGCAGTTACTTCCCCGGACAGGGGGCAGACCTTAAACGCACAGATACGCAGTATTTT
TRBJ1-6,TRBV6-6,NA,NA,CASMEWNSPLHF,TGTGCCAGCATGGAGTGGAATTCACCCCTCCACTTT
TRBJ2-7,TRBV5-6,few,NA,CASSRGFPSEQYF,TGTGCCAGCTCCAGGGGTTTTCCTTCCGAGCAGTACTTC
TRBJ2-1,TRBV5-1,many,NA,CASSLGDGEQFF,TGTGCCAGCAGCTTAGGTGACGGGGAGCAGTTCTTC
TRBJ2-4,TRBV11-2,NA,TRBD1,CASKKGAQPKNIRYF,TGTGCCAGCAAAAAGGGGGCCCAACCCAAAAACATTCGGTACTTC
TRBJ1-1,TRBV2,NA,NA,CASSSDRYEAFF,TGTGCCAGCAGTTCGGACAGATACGAAGCTTTCTTT
TRBJ2-3,TRBV20-1,NA,TRBD2,CSAQKAGVTDTRYF,TGCAGTGCCCAGAAGGCGGGAGTGACAGATACGCGGTATTTT
TRBJ2-1,TRBV29-1,NA,TRBD2,CSTSVLAGSHNEQFF,TGCAGCACGTCCGTTCTAGCGGGCTCCCACAATGAGCAGTTCTTC
TRBJ1-6,TRBV9,NA,TRBD1,CASSPQTAGGNSPLHF,TGTGCCAGCAGCCCACAAACGGCAGGGGGCAATTCACCCCTCCACTTT